This TCR beta chain was captured by sequencing in a study of blood T cell repertoires in COVID-19. Background on the study: The analysed material was cDNA or gDNA that came from T cells, B-cell-depleted T cells, or PBMCs.

V shed 3 bases and J shed 3 bases, with 10 bases lying between them. Germline CDR1 and CDR2: SGHAT and FQNNGV. This CDR3 region has 14 residues. Across under 25 US areas, participants ranged in age from about 18 to 100 years. Donors in Cohort 3 who had recovered were those with two negative PCRs, healthcare professional clearance, or resolution of their symptoms. Methods used by the authors: For nucleated cells, counts were estimated from reference gene primer amplification. Sequenced by immunoSEQ multiplex PCR; TCRdb stores in-frame clones only, minus some. The V and J calls and clone size come from that table; D and trimming were worked out from the DNA. The table records 300,000 or so clones, 90% of them present only once.

The sample was PBMCs or T cells enriched from blood (not recorded which). The sequence was collected from a woman aged 25 to 39 who had recovered from COVID-19. The gene calls are TRBV11-2 and TRBJ2-3; D unclear. For the CDR3, the DNA is TGTGCCAGCAGCTTGTTCGGTTTGACAGATACGCAGTATTTT. It specifies CASSLFGLTDTQYF.